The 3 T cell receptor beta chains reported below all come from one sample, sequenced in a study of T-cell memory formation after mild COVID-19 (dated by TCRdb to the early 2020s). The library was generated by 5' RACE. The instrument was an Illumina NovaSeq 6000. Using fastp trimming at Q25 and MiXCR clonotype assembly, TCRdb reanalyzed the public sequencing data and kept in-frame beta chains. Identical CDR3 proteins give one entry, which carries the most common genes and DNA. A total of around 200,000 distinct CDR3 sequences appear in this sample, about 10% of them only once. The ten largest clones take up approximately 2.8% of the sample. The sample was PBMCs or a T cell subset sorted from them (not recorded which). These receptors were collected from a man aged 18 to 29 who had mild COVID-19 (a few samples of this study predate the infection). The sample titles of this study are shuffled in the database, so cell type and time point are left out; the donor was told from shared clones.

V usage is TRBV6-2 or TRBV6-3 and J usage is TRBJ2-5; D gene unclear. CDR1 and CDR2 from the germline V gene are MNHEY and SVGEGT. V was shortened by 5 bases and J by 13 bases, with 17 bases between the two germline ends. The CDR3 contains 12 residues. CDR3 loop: CASSRQDSALYF. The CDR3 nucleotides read TGTGCCAGCAGTCGTCAAGACTCCGCCCTGTACTTC.

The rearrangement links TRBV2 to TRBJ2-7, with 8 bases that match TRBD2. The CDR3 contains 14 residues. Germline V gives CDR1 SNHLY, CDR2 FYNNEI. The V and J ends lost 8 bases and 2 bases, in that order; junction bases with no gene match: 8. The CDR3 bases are TGTGCCAGCTGCGGGACTAGGGAAACCTACGAGCAGTACTTC. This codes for CASCGTRETYEQYF. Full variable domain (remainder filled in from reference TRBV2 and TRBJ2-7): EPEVTQTPSHQVTQMGQEVILRCVPISNHLYFYWYRQILGQKVEFLVSFYNNEISEKSEIFDDQFSVERPDGSNFTLKIRSTKLEDSAMYFCASCGTRETYEQYFGPGTRLTVT.

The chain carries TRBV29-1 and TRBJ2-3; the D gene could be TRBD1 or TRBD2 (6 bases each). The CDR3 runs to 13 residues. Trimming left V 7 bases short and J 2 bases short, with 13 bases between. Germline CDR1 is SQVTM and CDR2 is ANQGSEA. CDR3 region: CSGGRGLTDTQYF. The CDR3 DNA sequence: TGCAGCGGCGGCCGGGGGCTCACAGATACGCAGTATTTT.